This TCR beta chain was captured in a study of technical replicates of blood from a few donors. The CDR3 contains 15 residues. Germline values: CDR1 SEHNR, CDR2 FQNEAQ (reference sequence). Trimming took 5 bases from V and 3 from J; bases not matched to a gene: 3. Libraries were prepared by immunoSEQ multiplex PCR; TCRdb keeps only in-frame clonotypes and omits some of them. The data hold fewer than 100,000 clones, with around nine tenths observed a single time. Sequencing was performed on T cells isolated from PBMCs. The receptor was derived from a human donor in good health. This chain uses TRBV7-9 with TRBJ2-2; 10 bases fit TRBD2. The DNA of the CDR3 is TGTGCCAGCAGCCCAAGCGGGGGGGACACCGGGGAGCTGTTTTTT. Translation gives CASSPSGGDTGELFF.